A single sample is the source of the 17 T cell receptor beta chains below, sequenced in a study of T cell clonality in common variable immunodeficiency. Produced via immunoSEQ multiplex PCR; TCRdb's table is partial and in-frame only. The sample has approximately 81,000 clones, none seen only once. The sequenced sample was peripheral blood mononuclear cells. Receptors were obtained from a person aged 18-70 years in good health.

This clone was seen at least ten times. Read coverage stops 3 residues before the CDR3 terminus; the germline J gene supplies the remainder. The chain couples TRBV10-1 to TRBJ2-1; D is possibly TRBD2 (5 bases). The CDR3 is 13 amino acids. Trimming stripped 0 bases from V and 9 bases from J, with 9 bases between. Germline lookup yields CDR1 WNHNN and CDR2 SYGVQD (reference sequence). CDR3 bases read: TGCGCCAGCAGTGAGTCGGTAGCGTTTGAG. Translated: CASSESVAFE. The entire CDR3 is CASSESVAFEQFF.

This clone was found many times. The read comes to an end 3 residues before the CDR3 does, leaving the germline J gene to fill in the end. The rearrangement uses TRBV12-3 or TRBV12-4 and TRBJ2-1, with D tentatively TRBD2 (6 bases). The V end was cut by 6 bases, the J end by 2 bases, with 14 bases between. The CDR3 spans 15 residues. This CDR3 reads CASSRIAGTYNEQFF. The CDR3 bases that were read are TGTGCCAGCAGCCGAATTGCGGGGACCTACAATGAG.

This clone was counted ten times or more. The sequence runs out 3 residues before the end of the CDR3; the remainder is reconstructed from the germline J gene. V and J are TRBV19 and TRBJ2-1; D uncertain. This CDR3 region has 14 residues. Trimming removed 7 bases at V and 8 bases at J, with 18 bases between. Germline V gene data show CDR1 as LNHDA and CDR2 as SQIVND (reference sequence). The DNA read from the CDR3 is TGTGCCAGTAACCCCCATGCAGGTAACTATGAG. The encoded protein is CASNPHAGNYE. The CDR3, in full, reads CASNPHAGNYEQFF. The variable domain in full, with the rest retrieved from reference TRBV19 and TRBJ2-1, is DGGITQSPKYLFRKEGQNVTLSCEQNLNHDAMYWYRQDPGQGLRLIYYSQIVNDFQKGDIAEGYSVSREKKESFPLTVTSAQKNPTAFYLCASNPHAGNYEQFFGPGTRLTVL.

The sample holds many counts of this clone. The missing CDR3 end, 3 residues past where the read stops, is filled in from the germline J gene. The chain couples TRBV12-3 or TRBV12-4 to TRBJ2-7; D possibly corresponds to TRBD1 (6 bases). Trimming shortened V by 3 bases and J by 2 bases, and 8 bases separated the two germline ends. The CDR3 is 13 residues long. CDR3 DNA (partial): TGTGCCAGCAGTTTTAGGACAGCCTACGAG. It translates to CASSFRTAYE. The entire CDR3 protein reads CASSFRTAYEQYF.

This clone was seen many times. The read comes to an end 3 residues before the CDR3 does, leaving the germline J gene to fill in the end. The chain is built from TRBV10-3 and TRBJ1-5; the match to TRBD1 covers 7 bases. Trimming removed 2 bases from V and 3 bases from J; junction bases left unmatched: 4. Germline V CDR1 and CDR2: ENHRY, SYGVKD. The CDR3 totals 15 residues. The CDR3: CAISEGGQFNQPQHF. The sequenced part of the CDR3 DNA is TGTGCCATCAGTGAGGGGGGACAGTTCAATCAGCCC.

This clone was recorded many times. The sequenced fragment ends 3 residues before the CDR3 boundary, so the rest is inferred from the germline J gene. The chain employs TRBV7-2 and TRBJ2-3; TRBD2 might be the D (6 bases). This CDR3 has 15 residues. Germline assignment: CDR1 SGHTA and CDR2 FQGNSA. Between the trimmed V and J ends, which lost 0 bases and 3 bases, there was a span of 10 bases. The CDR3 DNA, read in part, is TGTGCCAGCAGCTTAGCGGGGGGAATAACAGATACG. Translated: CASSLAGGITDT. The entire CDR3 protein is CASSLAGGITDTQYF. The full variable domain, in which reference TRBV7-2 and TRBJ2-3 provide the parts outside the CDR3, is GAGVSQSPSNKVTEKGKDVELRCDPISGHTALYWYRQSLGQGLEFLIYFQGNSAPDKSGLPSDRFSAERTGGSVSTLTIQRTQQEDSAVYLCASSLAGGITDTQYFGPGTRLTVL.

The sample holds many counts of this clone. With the read ending 3 residues before the CDR3 end, the germline J gene is used to fill in that end. V is TRBV7-8 and J is TRBJ1-2, with D uncertain. The V gene's germline CDR1 is SGHVS and CDR2 FQNEAQ. Trimming shortened V by 1 base and J by 1 base, and 7 bases separated the two germline ends. The CDR3 sequence is 14 residues long. The CDR3 here is CASSLVGFNYGYTF. The sequenced CDR3 bases are TGTGCCAGCAGCTTAGTAGGGTTTAACTATGGC.

This clone has at least ten counts. Read sequence stops 3 residues before the CDR3 end, and the germline J gene provides the missing end. V gene TRBV18 combines with J gene TRBJ2-3, with 9 nucleotides matching TRBD1. The CDR3 runs to 18 residues. Germline V gene sequence: CDR1 KGHSH, CDR2 LQKENI. V lost 0 bases and J lost 5; bases outside the gene matches: 12. The CDR3 reads CASSPPRGTGPEEDTQYF. The CDR3 DNA, read in part, is TGTGCCAGCTCACCACCGAGGGGGACAGGGCCTGAGGAAGATACG.

The table lists this clone with many counts. The missing CDR3 end, 3 residues past where the read stops, is filled in from the germline J gene. This rearrangement joins TRBV28 to TRBJ2-7, with 9 bases identical to TRBD2. V gave up 2 bases and J gave up 1 base; unmatched junction bases: 9. Germline V CDR1 and CDR2: MDHEN, SYDVKM. CDR3 length: 17 residues. CDR3 sequence reads: CASSLGGNSGRSYEQYF. Partial CDR3 DNA: TGTGCCAGCAGTTTAGGGGGAAATAGCGGGAGATCCTACGAG.

This clone has ten or more counts. Read data end 3 residues before the CDR3 end; the end is taken from the germline J gene. The rearrangement links TRBV5-1 to TRBJ1-1; D is uncertain. Trimming left V 4 bases short and J 7 bases short, with 17 bases between. Germline CDR1 reads SGHRS; CDR2 reads YFSETQ. This CDR3 has 14 residues. Incomplete CDR3 DNA: TGCGCCAGCAGCCTAGATACCTCAGAGGTTGAA. It specifies CASSLDTSEVE. The CDR3 as a whole reads CASSLDTSEVEAFF.

This clone appeared many times. With the read ending 3 residues before the CDR3 end, the germline J gene is used to fill in that end. The chain links TRBV30 to TRBJ2-1; 10 positions match TRBD1. Unmatched junction bases numbered 5, after V lost 1 base and J lost 8 bases. Germline assignment: CDR1 GTSNPN and CDR2 SVGIG (reference sequence). The CDR3 is 14 amino acids. CDR3 loop: CAWSDLGTGDEQFF. CDR3 DNA (partial): TGTGCCTGGAGTGACTTAGGGACAGGGGATGAG.

This clone was seen at least ten times. Incomplete CDR3 DNA: TGTGCCAGTAGTATAGGGGCTAGCGGGACCCAAGGCACC. Protein product: CASSIGASGTQGT. The whole CDR3 sequence reads CASSIGASGTQGTQYF. J is TRBJ2-5 and V is TRBV19; 9 nucleotides agree with TRBD2. From the germline J gene comes the end of the CDR3, since the read stops 3 residues before it. CDR1 and CDR2 (germline): LNHDA, SQIVND (reference sequence). CDR3 length: 16 residues.

This clone was counted at least ten times. The missing CDR3 end, 3 residues past where the read stops, is filled in from the germline J gene. The V and J genes are TRBV29-1 and TRBJ2-1; 7 nucleotides agree with TRBD2. The germline V gene has CDR1 SQVTM and CDR2 ANQGSEA. V lost 4 bases to trimming and J lost 7 bases; unmatched junction nucleotides: 4. The CDR3 runs 12 residues. The sequenced CDR3 bases are TGCAGCGTTGTCGGGGGGAGGAATGAG. This encodes CSVVGGRNE. In full, the CDR3 is CSVVGGRNEQFF.

There are many counts of this clone. Read sequence stops 3 residues before the CDR3 end, and the germline J gene provides the missing end. The chain employs TRBV29-1 and TRBJ2-5; 10 nucleotides match TRBD2. Germline CDR1 SQVTM, CDR2 ANQGSEA. The trim removed 3 bases at V and 5 bases at J, leaving 3 bases unmatched. CDR3 length: 13 amino acids. The part of the CDR3 DNA that was read is TGCAGCGTTGATACTAGCGGGAAGGAGACC. It specifies CSVDTSGKET. The CDR3 as a whole reads CSVDTSGKETQYF.

This clone was observed at least ten times. The read halts 3 residues ahead of the CDR3 end, with the missing end drawn from the germline J gene. The rearrangement links TRBV20-1 to TRBJ1-2; D is possibly TRBD1 (5 bases). Germline V lookup: CDR1 DFQATT, CDR2 SNEGSKA (reference sequence). Trimming cost V 3 bases and J 1 base, with 21 bases left between them. The CDR3 consists of 17 residues. The covered CDR3 bases are TGCAGTGCTAGCAGGGCAGCTAGGACCCCGTTTAACTATGGC. It is translated as CSASRAARTPFNYG. The whole CDR3 reads CSASRAARTPFNYGYTF.

This clone was detected ten times or more. The read terminates 3 residues before the CDR3 end, so the remaining end is supplied by the germline J gene. The gene calls are TRBV5-6 and TRBJ2-7; D might be TRBD2 (5 bases). The CDR3 is 14 residues long. Germline assignment: CDR1 SGHDT and CDR2 YYEEEE. The ends were cut back, 1 base at V and 6 bases at J, with 14 bases in the middle. The chain's CDR3 is CASSLWSGSSEQYF. Partial CDR3 DNA: TGTGCCAGCAGCTTGTGGTCGGGGAGCTCCGAG.

A remark on this clone: The read is 3 residues too short to cover the CDR3 end, so that end is filled in from the germline J gene. The chain joins TRBV7-2 to TRBJ2-7; TRBD1 might be the D (5 bases). V was pared by 6 bases and J by 6 bases, with 9 bases between. CDR1 is SGHTA and CDR2 is FQGNSA in the germline V gene. The CDR3 has 11 amino acids. The CDR3 bases that were read are TGTGCCAGCAGACGTAGGGGCGAG. Translation: CASRRRGE. The full CDR3 reads CASRRRGEQYF.